The 18 T cell receptor beta chains given below trace back to one sample, sequenced in a study of T cell responses to AZD1222 COVID-19 vaccine. Clones were sequenced by immunoSEQ multiplex PCR, and TCRdb holds only the in-frame ones, with some missing. The sample gives over 100,000 clones, 80% to 90% of which show up once; 2% to 3% is in the top ten. Material: peripheral blood, obtained on day 0 of AZD1222 vaccination. The receptors here all came from an adult in good health.

The genes are TRBV28 and TRBJ1-2; 7 bases match TRBD1. Germline V lookup: CDR1 MDHEN, CDR2 SYDVKM. The CDR3 loop spans 15 amino acids. With V trimmed by 1 base and J by 7 bases, 9 bases remained unmatched. The CDR3 bases are TGTGCCAGCAGTTTATCCTACGGGACAGAACGTGGCTACACCTTC. It yields the protein CASSLSYGTERGYTF.

This chain links TRBV7-8 with TRBJ2-5; D might be TRBD2 (5 bases). The V and J ends lost 5 bases and 1 base respectively, with 20 bases between them. The CDR3 length is 17 residues. Per the germline V gene, CDR1 is SGHVS and CDR2 is FQNEAQ. CDR3 region: CASSKGGWTSVQETQYF. The CDR3, as DNA: TGTGCCAGCAGCAAGGGTGGTTGGACTTCCGTCCAAGAGACCCAGTACTTC.

The V gene is TRBV2, the J gene TRBJ2-1; 10 positions agree with TRBD2. Germline CDR1 is SNHLY and CDR2 is FYNNEI. The CDR3 is 16 amino acids. Trimming took 4 bases from V and 2 from J; bases not matched to a gene: 5. CDR3: CASSAQGLAAYNEQFF. In DNA, the CDR3 is TGTGCCAGCAGTGCCCAAGGACTAGCGGCCTACAATGAGCAGTTCTTC.

A note on this clone: The same CDR3 also results from other DNA sequences found in this sample. The chain joins TRBV18 to TRBJ1-5; D is unresolved. The CDR3 is made up of 13 amino acids. Looked up from germline, CDR1 is KGHSH and CDR2 is LQKENI. V was cut by 2 bases and J by 1 base, with 3 bases left in between. As DNA, the CDR3 is TGTGCCAGCTCACCAGACAGCAATCAGCCCCAGCATTTT. Protein sequence: CASSPDSNQPQHF.

The chain combines TRBV15 with TRBJ2-5; TRBD1 is a possible D gene (6 bases). V lost 1 base and J 1 base, leaving 13 bases between the germline ends. The germline gives CDR1 LNHNV, CDR2 YYDKDF (reference sequence). The CDR3 runs 16 residues. The CDR3: CATSRGKGQTQETQYF. The CDR3 coding sequence is TGTGCCACCAGCAGAGGAAAGGGACAAACCCAAGAGACCCAGTACTTC.

The chain combines TRBV6-4 with TRBJ1-6; the match to TRBD1 covers 7 bases. V trimming: 0 bases; J trimming: 7 bases; junction bases outside the gene matches: 3. The CDR3 extends over 15 amino acids. Germline V CDR1 and CDR2: MRHNA, SNTAGT. CDR3 in DNA: TGTGCCAGCAGTGACTCGCCAGGGGGAAATTCACCCCTCCACTTT. It codes for CASSDSPGGNSPLHF.

This chain uses TRBV5-4 with TRBJ2-2, with D perhaps matching TRBD1 (5 bases). V gave up 4 bases and J gave up 0 bases, with 10 bases separating them. The CDR3 has 15 amino acids. Per germline, CDR1 SGHNT and CDR2 YYREEE (reference sequence). In DNA, the CDR3 is TGTGCCAGCAGCCGCGACAGACCGAACACCGGGGAGCTGTTTTTT. Translation gives CASSRDRPNTGELFF.

The gene calls are TRBV6-5 and TRBJ1-5; D not certain. The CDR3 has 14 residues. Trimming shortened V by 7 bases and J by 4 bases, and 14 bases separated the two germline ends. Germline-derived CDR1 and CDR2 are MNHEY and SVGAGI. CDR3 bases: TGTGCCAGCAAGGTTGCGGCAGAAAATCAGCCCCAGCATTTT. Translating gives CASKVAAENQPQHF.

This rearrangement joins TRBV19 to TRBJ2-6; 7 nucleotides agree with TRBD1. Germline V gives CDR1 LNHDA, CDR2 SQIVND (reference sequence). The CDR3 is 21 residues long. Trimming at V came to 5 bases and at J to 1 base, leaving 20 bases not matched to a gene. The CDR3 nucleotides are TGTGCCAGTAGTGGGAAGGGGGCCGGGGCCACGTTTTCTTCTGGGGCCAACGTCCTGACTTTC. It is translated as CASSGKGAGATFSSGANVLTF.

J is TRBJ1-1 and V is TRBV12-3 or TRBV12-4, with TRBD1 matching over 7 bases. CDR3 length: 12 residues. The V and J ends lost 8 bases and 6 bases, in that order; junction bases with no gene match: 6. The CDR3: CASARGVAEAFF. The CDR3 DNA sequence: TGTGCCAGCGCCAGGGGGGTAGCTGAAGCTTTCTTT.

J is TRBJ1-3 and V is TRBV5-1; possible D gene TRBD1, 5 bases. In germline, CDR1 is SGHRS, CDR2 YFSETQ. Trimming pared 0 bases from V and 0 bases from J, leaving 7 bases between. The CDR3 extends over 15 amino acids. The CDR3 loop reads CASSLGDSSGNTIYF. For the CDR3, the DNA is TGCGCCAGCAGCTTGGGTGACAGCTCTGGAAACACCATATATTTT.

The chain is built from TRBV18 and TRBJ1-4; a weak D match, TRBD1 (6 bases). Germline lookup yields CDR1 KGHSH and CDR2 LQKENI. The V end lost 3 bases, the J end lost 6 bases, and 17 bases lay between the germline ends. CDR3 length: 16 residues. CDR3 nucleotides: TGTGCCAGCTCACCCCCATTTGGCGGGGGGCATGAAAAACTGTTTTTT. This sequence encodes CASSPPFGGGHEKLFF.

The rearrangement links TRBV11-3 to TRBJ2-2; no reliable D call. Germline V gene data show CDR1 as SGHNT and CDR2 as YENEEA. V lost 1 base to trimming and J lost 4 bases, with 4 bases between them. The CDR3 sequence is 13 residues long. CDR3 bases: TGTGCCAGCAGCTTAGCGGTCACCGGGGAGCTGTTTTTT. It encodes CASSLAVTGELFF.

This sequence joins TRBV6-6 and TRBJ2-7; 8 nucleotides match TRBD2. CDR3 size: 16 residues. Germline assignment: CDR1 MNHNY and CDR2 SVGAGI (reference sequence). V shed 6 bases, J shed 1 base, and the junction held 11 bases outside the gene matches. The chain's CDR3 is CASSPLAGRASYEQYF. In DNA, the CDR3 is TGTGCCAGCAGCCCCCTAGCGGGCCGAGCATCCTACGAGCAGTACTTC.

As to this clone: A junction end diverges from the germline sequence, so it may reflect a read error. J is TRBJ2-1 and V is TRBV7-7; TRBD2 matches 7 bases. The germline gives CDR1 SSHAT, CDR2 FNYEAQ (reference sequence). This CDR3 has 15 amino acids. CDR3 loop: CASSLRFGEGNEQFF. The CDR3 region has the DNA TGTGCTAGCAGCTTAAGGTTTGGGGAGGGGAATGAGCAGTTCTTC.

The chain carries TRBV18 and TRBJ2-1; D possibly corresponds to TRBD1 (6 bases). This CDR3 is built from 15 residues. The ends were cut back, 2 bases at V and 3 bases at J, with 11 bases in the middle. Germline CDR1 reads KGHSH; CDR2 reads LQKENI. CDR3 nucleotide sequence: TGTGCCAGCTCACCATGGCAGGACAGCTACAATGAGCAGTTCTTC. It specifies CASSPWQDSYNEQFF.

The chain combines TRBV5-1 with TRBJ1-3; D is unresolved. Germline CDR1 is SGHRS and CDR2 is YFSETQ. The CDR3 is made up of 16 amino acids. Trimming took off 4 bases at V and 2 bases at J, with 16 bases between the two ends. The CDR3 DNA sequence: TGCGCCAGCAGCCCGCAGTTTTCGGGAGCTGGAAACACCATATATTTT. It yields the protein CASSPQFSGAGNTIYF.

The V and J genes are TRBV30 and TRBJ2-1, with TRBD1 as a possible D gene (6 bases). The CDR3 totals 12 residues. In germline, CDR1 is GTSNPN, CDR2 SVGIG (reference sequence). V was pared by 1 base and J by 8 bases, with 9 bases between. This CDR3 reads CAWSAQGHEQFF. As DNA, the CDR3 is TGTGCCTGGAGTGCACAGGGCCATGAGCAGTTCTTC.